This T cell receptor (beta chain) was recovered during a study of T cell clonotyping in hematopoietic cell transplantation. Whole-study findings and limits: Recipient TCR diversity dropped after transplant; expanded clonotypes rose from day 30 to 180. At the given depth, recipient repertoires were over 97% de novo clonotypes.

Germline CDR1 is SNHLY and CDR2 is FYNNEI. V dropped 8 bases and J dropped 1 base, with 6 bases sitting between them. This CDR3 region has 11 residues. Time point of the sample: recipient sample about 28 days before transplant, after cytoreduction. Blood collection times were about day -28 and days 30, 100, 180 posttransplant. In the case of this clone: Its target is unknown.

Using immunoSEQ multiplex PCR, the repertoire was profiled, and TCRdb retains in-frame clones only, with some absent. Of 49,000 or so clones in the sample, roughly 80% are singletons; the top ten hold approximately 5.7%. The chain recombines TRBV2 with TRBJ2-7; the D gene is possibly TRBD1 (5 bases). This receptor was identified in a man between 60 and 75 years old with myelodysplastic syndrome. Some clones in this sample may be carry-over from other donors' samples. This material consisted of peripheral blood mononuclear cells, taken before stem cell transplant. The CDR3 protein is CASDSSYEQYF. CDR3 nucleotide sequence: TGTGCCAGCGACAGTTCCTACGAGCAGTACTTC.